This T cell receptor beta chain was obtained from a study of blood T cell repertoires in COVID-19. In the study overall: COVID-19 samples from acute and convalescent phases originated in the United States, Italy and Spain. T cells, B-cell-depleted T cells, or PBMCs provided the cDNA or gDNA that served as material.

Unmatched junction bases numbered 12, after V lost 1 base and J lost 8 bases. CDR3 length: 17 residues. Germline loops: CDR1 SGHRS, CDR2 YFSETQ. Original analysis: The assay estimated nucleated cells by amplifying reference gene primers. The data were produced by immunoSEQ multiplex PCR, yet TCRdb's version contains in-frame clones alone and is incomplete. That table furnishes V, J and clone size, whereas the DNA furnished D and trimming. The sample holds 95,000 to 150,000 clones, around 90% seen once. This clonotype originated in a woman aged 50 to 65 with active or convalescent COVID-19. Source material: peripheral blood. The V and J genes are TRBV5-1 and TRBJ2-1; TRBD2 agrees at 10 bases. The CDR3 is CASSLLSSGRGIDEQFF. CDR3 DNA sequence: TGCGCCAGCAGCTTGTTATCCAGCGGGAGGGGTATTGATGAGCAGTTCTTC.